This is a list of T cell receptor beta chains from one sample in a study of technical replicates of blood from four donors. Sequenced by immunoSEQ multiplex PCR; TCRdb stores in-frame clones only, minus some. The data show approximately 73,000 clones, 92% seen once. Input material: T cells isolated from PBMCs. The receptor set was obtained from a human donor in good health. Each CDR3 is given with its conserved first and last residue. D genes are given only for firm matches. Expanded clones get a size class; other rows say once, few or many, or leave the size out.

j_gene: TRBJ2-3; d_gene: NA; abundance: NA; v_gene: TRBV11-3; CDR3nt: TGTGCCAGCAGCTTATCCGGCACAGATACGCAGTATTTT; CDR3aa: CASSLSGTDTQYF
j_gene: TRBJ2-7; d_gene: NA; abundance: NA; v_gene: TRBV6-5; CDR3nt: TGTGCCAGCGTTGCAGAGGGGGCCTACGAGCAGTACTTC; CDR3aa: CASVAEGAYEQYF
j_gene: TRBJ1-2; d_gene: TRBD1; abundance: few; v_gene: TRBV6-6; CDR3nt: TGTGCCAGCAGTTATCCGGGACAGGGCGGTGGCTACACCTTC; CDR3aa: CASSYPGQGGGYTF
j_gene: TRBJ2-7; d_gene: NA; abundance: NA; v_gene: TRBV5-1; CDR3nt: TGCGCCAGCAGCTTGGAGGGGGAGAGCTCCTACGAGCAGTACTTC; CDR3aa: CASSLEGESSYEQYF
j_gene: TRBJ2-7; d_gene: TRBD2; abundance: NA; v_gene: TRBV9; CDR3nt: TGTGCCAGCAGCGTAAACCAGCGGGAGGGCCGCTACGAGCAGTACTTC; CDR3aa: CASSVNQREGRYEQYF
j_gene: TRBJ2-2; d_gene: NA; abundance: once; v_gene: TRBV19; CDR3nt: TGTGCCAGTAGATGGAGGGGCTTCAACACCGGGGAGCTGTTTTTT; CDR3aa: CASRWRGFNTGELFF
j_gene: TRBJ1-5; d_gene: NA; abundance: NA; v_gene: TRBV5-6; CDR3nt: TGTGCCAGCAGCTTGTGGGGGGGATATAGCAATCAGCCCCAGCATTTT; CDR3aa: CASSLWGGYSNQPQHF
j_gene: TRBJ2-7; d_gene: TRBD2; abundance: NA; v_gene: TRBV30; CDR3nt: TGTGCCTGGGGACCCGGGACTAGCGTCTACGAGCAGTACTTC; CDR3aa: CAWGPGTSVYEQYF
j_gene: TRBJ2-4; d_gene: NA; abundance: NA; v_gene: TRBV5-1; CDR3nt: TGCGCCAGCAGCTTATATGGCACACCCAACATTCAGTACTTC; CDR3aa: CASSLYGTPNIQYF
j_gene: TRBJ2-7; d_gene: NA; abundance: NA; v_gene: TRBV7-3; CDR3nt: TGTGCCAGCAGCTTAAATCCAGGGCCAGGAGACGAGCAGTACTTC; CDR3aa: CASSLNPGPGDEQYF
j_gene: TRBJ2-5; d_gene: NA; abundance: NA; v_gene: TRBV5-6; CDR3nt: TGTGCCAGCAGCTTGGCCGATGGCGGGGAGACCCAGTACTTC; CDR3aa: CASSLADGGETQYF
j_gene: TRBJ2-7; d_gene: NA; abundance: NA; v_gene: TRBV5-8; CDR3nt: TGTGCCAGCAGTTACACCTACGAGCAGTACTTC; CDR3aa: CASSYTYEQYF
j_gene: TRBJ2-1; d_gene: TRBD2; abundance: NA; v_gene: TRBV5-1; CDR3nt: TGCGCCAGCAGCTTGGTCCGGGAGGGCCCGGATGAGCAGTTCTTC; CDR3aa: CASSLVREGPDEQFF
j_gene: TRBJ1-5; d_gene: NA; abundance: NA; v_gene: TRBV9; CDR3nt: TGTGCCAGCAGCGCTAGTCTAAATTTCAATCAGCCCCAGCATTTT; CDR3aa: CASSASLNFNQPQHF
j_gene: TRBJ2-5; d_gene: NA; abundance: once; v_gene: TRBV9; CDR3nt: TGTGCCAGCAGCCAGGAGGGGGCTGGGACCCAGTACTTC; CDR3aa: CASSQEGAGTQYF
j_gene: TRBJ2-7; d_gene: TRBD1; abundance: NA; v_gene: TRBV7-6; CDR3nt: TGTGCCAGCAGCCCACACCAGGGGGAATCGTACGAGCAGTACTTC; CDR3aa: CASSPHQGESYEQYF
j_gene: TRBJ2-1; d_gene: NA; abundance: NA; v_gene: TRBV9; CDR3nt: TGTGCCAGCAGCCCAAGGAGCGACAATGAGCAGTTCTTC; CDR3aa: CASSPRSDNEQFF
j_gene: TRBJ2-7; d_gene: NA; abundance: NA; v_gene: TRBV19; CDR3nt: TGTGCCAGTAGTATTGCGGAGACCTACGAGCAGTACTTC; CDR3aa: CASSIAETYEQYF
j_gene: TRBJ2-1; d_gene: TRBD1; abundance: NA; v_gene: TRBV4-1; CDR3nt: TGCGCCAGCAGCCTCCGGGACAGCACCTACAATGAGCAGTTCTTC; CDR3aa: CASSLRDSTYNEQFF
j_gene: TRBJ1-5; d_gene: NA; abundance: NA; v_gene: TRBV7-2; CDR3nt: TGTGCCAGCAGCTTATCGGGGGGGTGGTTGGCTCAGCCCCAGCATTTT; CDR3aa: CASSLSGGWLAQPQHF
j_gene: TRBJ2-5; d_gene: TRBD1; abundance: NA; v_gene: TRBV6-5; CDR3nt: TGTGCCAGCAGTTACCGGACAGGGCAAGAGACCCAGTACTTC; CDR3aa: CASSYRTGQETQYF
j_gene: TRBJ1-1; d_gene: NA; abundance: NA; v_gene: TRBV13; CDR3nt: TGTGCCAGCAGCTTACGGGTGGTCACTGAAGCTTTCTTT; CDR3aa: CASSLRVVTEAFF
j_gene: TRBJ1-2; d_gene: TRBD1; abundance: NA; v_gene: TRBV19; CDR3nt: TGTGCCAGTAGTGAGGACAGGGAAGCTGCCACGATTGGCTATGGCTACACCTTC; CDR3aa: CASSEDREAATIGYGYTF
j_gene: TRBJ2-3; d_gene: NA; abundance: NA; v_gene: TRBV7-2; CDR3nt: TGTGCCAGCAGCTTAGGTTTGGGGGAGGCCACAGATACGCAGTATTTT; CDR3aa: CASSLGLGEATDTQYF
j_gene: TRBJ2-7; d_gene: NA; abundance: few; v_gene: TRBV6-5; CDR3nt: TGTGCCAGCAGTTACGTTCCATCCTACGAGCAGTACTTC; CDR3aa: CASSYVPSYEQYF
j_gene: TRBJ1-2; d_gene: NA; abundance: NA; v_gene: TRBV6-1; CDR3nt: TGTGCCTCATTAGGCGGGGGCGGGTATGGCTACACCTTC; CDR3aa: CASLGGGGYGYTF
j_gene: TRBJ1-2; d_gene: TRBD1; abundance: once; v_gene: TRBV28; CDR3nt: TGTGCCAGCAGTCCCCCACAGGGGACAAGTTATGGCTACACCTTC; CDR3aa: CASSPPQGTSYGYTF
j_gene: TRBJ2-5; d_gene: NA; abundance: NA; v_gene: TRBV30; CDR3nt: TGTGCCTGGAGTGGACTAGTTCGGGAGACCCAGTACTTC; CDR3aa: CAWSGLVRETQYF
j_gene: TRBJ2-7; d_gene: TRBD2; abundance: NA; v_gene: TRBV4-1; CDR3nt: TGCGCCAGCAGCCAAGATCTCGGCGGGAGGGAGCAGTACTTC; CDR3aa: CASSQDLGGREQYF
j_gene: TRBJ2-3; d_gene: NA; abundance: NA; v_gene: TRBV11-3; CDR3nt: TGTGCCAGCAGCTTAGTTTTGTCTTATGTGGCGGGAGATACGCAGTATTTT; CDR3aa: CASSLVLSYVAGDTQYF
j_gene: TRBJ2-1; d_gene: TRBD2; abundance: NA; v_gene: TRBV2; CDR3nt: TGTGCCAGCAGTGGAAGCGGGAGGGAGTACAATGAGCAGTTCTTC; CDR3aa: CASSGSGREYNEQFF
j_gene: TRBJ1-5; d_gene: NA; abundance: NA; v_gene: TRBV6-1; CDR3nt: TGTGCCAGCGCCTATAGCAATCAGCCCCAGCATTTT; CDR3aa: CASAYSNQPQHF
j_gene: TRBJ2-7; d_gene: NA; abundance: NA; v_gene: TRBV6-1; CDR3nt: TGTGCCAGCAGTGAAGACTACAACTCCTACGAGCAGTACTTC; CDR3aa: CASSEDYNSYEQYF
j_gene: TRBJ1-1; d_gene: TRBD1; abundance: NA; v_gene: TRBV19; CDR3nt: TGTGCCAGTAGTTCGCAGGGGGCCACTATGAACACTGAAGCTTTCTTT; CDR3aa: CASSSQGATMNTEAFF
j_gene: TRBJ2-1; d_gene: TRBD2; abundance: NA; v_gene: TRBV9; CDR3nt: TGTGCCAGCAGCGCACTAGCGGGGAGCCCGAATGAGCAGTTCTTC; CDR3aa: CASSALAGSPNEQFF
j_gene: TRBJ1-5; d_gene: NA; abundance: NA; v_gene: TRBV11-2; CDR3nt: TGTGCCAGCAGCTTATCCGGAGGAGGGTGGAGCAGTCAGCCCCAGCATTTT; CDR3aa: CASSLSGGGWSSQPQHF
j_gene: TRBJ1-2; d_gene: NA; abundance: NA; v_gene: TRBV30; CDR3nt: TGTGCCTGGAGTGTAGGGGGAGCTGGCTACACCTTC; CDR3aa: CAWSVGGAGYTF
j_gene: TRBJ2-2; d_gene: TRBD2; abundance: once; v_gene: TRBV7-6; CDR3nt: TGTGCCAGCAGTTATACCGGGACTAGCGGAAACACCGGGGAGCTGTTTTTT; CDR3aa: CASSYTGTSGNTGELFF
j_gene: TRBJ1-1; d_gene: NA; abundance: NA; v_gene: TRBV28; CDR3nt: TGTGCCAGCAGGGATCACAGGGAATTGGGTGAAGCTTTCTTT; CDR3aa: CASRDHRELGEAFF
j_gene: TRBJ1-1; d_gene: NA; abundance: NA; v_gene: TRBV28; CDR3nt: TGTGCCAGCAGCGACGGCACCGGGACTGAAGCTTTCTTT; CDR3aa: CASSDGTGTEAFF
j_gene: TRBJ2-3; d_gene: TRBD2; abundance: NA; v_gene: TRBV7-3; CDR3nt: TGTGCCAGCAGCCTTGGACTAGAAACAGATACGCAGTATTTT; CDR3aa: CASSLGLETDTQYF
j_gene: TRBJ1-1; d_gene: NA; abundance: NA; v_gene: TRBV29-1; CDR3nt: TGCAGCGTTGAAGCGCAGGGGCACACTGAAGCTTTCTTT; CDR3aa: CSVEAQGHTEAFF
j_gene: TRBJ1-5; d_gene: NA; abundance: NA; v_gene: TRBV6-5; CDR3nt: TGTGCCAGCAGCCGGAGATTCGATCAGCCCCAGCATTTT; CDR3aa: CASSRRFDQPQHF
j_gene: TRBJ2-2; d_gene: NA; abundance: NA; v_gene: TRBV27; CDR3nt: TGTGCCAGCAGTTCAAACACCGGGGAGCTGTTTTTT; CDR3aa: CASSSNTGELFF
j_gene: TRBJ2-7; d_gene: NA; abundance: NA; v_gene: TRBV7-9; CDR3nt: TGTGCCAGCAGTTTTAGCGCTTACCCTTCCTACGAGCAGTACTTC; CDR3aa: CASSFSAYPSYEQYF
j_gene: TRBJ1-1; d_gene: NA; abundance: NA; v_gene: TRBV28; CDR3nt: TGTGCCAGCATAAGTCAACTTCGTGGGAGGGGGTTGCGGAACACTGAAGCTTTCTTT; CDR3aa: CASISQLRGRGLRNTEAFF
j_gene: TRBJ2-1; d_gene: NA; abundance: NA; v_gene: TRBV5-1; CDR3nt: TGCGCCAGCAGCTTGAGTAGCGGTAGTTACAATGAGCAGTTCTTC; CDR3aa: CASSLSSGSYNEQFF
j_gene: TRBJ2-1; d_gene: TRBD2; abundance: NA; v_gene: TRBV7-9; CDR3nt: TGTGCCAGCAGCCTAAGACTAGCGGGAGGGGACAATGAGCAGTTCTTC; CDR3aa: CASSLRLAGGDNEQFF
j_gene: TRBJ1-2; d_gene: NA; abundance: NA; v_gene: TRBV4-3; CDR3nt: TGCGCCAGCAGCCCAAGCCGAGAGGGCTATGGCTACACCTTC; CDR3aa: CASSPSREGYGYTF